This TCR beta chain was sequenced in a study of T cell responses to AZD1222 COVID-19 vaccine. This CDR3 region has 14 residues. Germline-derived CDR1 and CDR2 are SGHNT and YENEEA. Trimming cost V 11 bases and J 7 bases; bases outside gene matches: 13. Some clones are missing from TCRdb's copy, which holds only in-frame ones; the method was immunoSEQ multiplex PCR. The data contain about 64,000 clones, 75% to 95% of them singletons. With regard to this clone: The antigen is not known.

Study-level points and caveats: Only 5 or 6 individuals given AZD1222 were seropositive at baseline. The span of vaccine-associated CD4 TCRs extended across spike, with dominance at 160-218 and 743-854. Females made up more of the donors, who were largely white British, and clonal diversity may have come out too low. Nearly half of spike-specific TCRs reportedly target variant regions that are unmutated in the B.1.351 and B.1.1.7 variants.

The receptor's source is an adult who received the MenACWY meningococcal vaccine as a control. V usage is TRBV11-3 and J usage is TRBJ2-3; 9 bases agree with TRBD1. Source: peripheral blood, taken 28 days after the second dose of the MenACWY control vaccine. The CDR3: CASGTGQGTNTQYF. The CDR3 DNA reads as TGTGCCTCCGGGACAGGGCAGGGGACGAATACGCAGTATTTT.